This TCR beta chain stems from a study of T cell responses to AZD1222 COVID-19 vaccine. Regarding the study as a whole: Baseline serostatus was positive in only six AZD1222 recipients. Mapped onto spike, vaccine-associated CD4 TCRs spanned it and were dominant at 160-218 and 743-854. A rise in Spike-specific TCR breadth and depth followed two AZD1222 doses. It was only after the peak T cell response that any repertoires were sampled.

Measured with immunoSEQ multiplex PCR; TCRdb has only the in-frame clones, and not every one. The sample holds 150,000 to 250,000 clones; approximately 89% are singletons and the top ten take roughly 3.5%. This CDR3 is built from 18 residues. Trimming pared 2 bases from V and 8 bases from J, leaving 24 bases between. The germline CDR1 and CDR2 sequences are MGHRA and YSYEKL. For this clone: Its antigen is undetermined.

The V call is TRBV4-1, the J call TRBJ2-2; possible D gene TRBD1, 6 bases. This specimen was peripheral blood, taken 28 days after the second AZD1222 dose. This TCR was sampled from an adult who received the AZD1222 COVID-19 vaccine. The CDR3 spells CASSQLHAGDKSSGELFF. CDR3 nucleotide sequence: TGCGCCAGCAGCCAACTCCATGCAGGGGACAAATCTTCGGGGGAGCTGTTTTTT.